Listed below are T cell receptor beta chains from one sample, sequenced in a study of CD4+ T cells in melanoma. Sequencing was performed with immunoSEQ multiplex PCR; in TCRdb, only in-frame clones are kept and a portion is missing. In the table there are some 11,000 clones, 55% to 75% of which are singletons. The sample taken for sequencing was cells from a culture (not recorded whether cultured in vitro). The source is a human donor with melanoma. Both conserved end residues are part of each CDR3.

CASSPLKGSGQGYTF	TRBV18	TRBJ1-2
CASSSDLGTGLSGPLHF	TRBV4-1	TRBJ1-6
CASSPRGDPTGELFF	TRBV9	TRBJ2-2
CASRASGGTYNEQFF	TRBV6-5	TRBJ2-1
CASSYPTGGIPEAFF	TRBV6-6	TRBJ1-1
CASSLLPAATNYGYTF	TRBV6-6	TRBJ1-2
CASSLTGSSYEQYF	TRBV27	TRBJ2-7
CATGQAAPGNTEAFF	TRBV19	TRBJ1-1
CASSEPGGWNEQFF	TRBV6-1	TRBJ2-1
CASSPILAGDGRNIQYF	TRBV18	TRBJ2-4
CASSGPHSPGGERNEQFF	TRBV9	TRBJ2-1
CASSRNSPDTQYF	TRBV11-2	TRBJ2-3
CASRAQGTSTDTQYF	TRBV6-5	TRBJ2-3
CASGTIYGYTF	TRBV2	TRBJ1-2
CASSLATGGDGYTF	TRBV7-9	TRBJ1-2
CASSGQGTYGYTF	TRBV9	TRBJ1-2
CASSPQGLAGVTDTQYF	TRBV7-3	TRBJ2-3
CASTSYNEQFF	TRBV7-2	TRBJ2-1
CASSSRWDSPLHF	TRBV11-2	TRBJ1-6
CASSPGSLYEQYF	TRBV4-2	TRBJ2-7
CASRLGTGIFGYTF	TRBV28	TRBJ1-2
CAWSGQANTEAFF	TRBV30	TRBJ1-1
CASRTGVGGNIQYF	TRBV6-1	TRBJ2-4
CARTRGLDYEQYF	TRBV10-3	TRBJ2-7
CASSPRSPGGQSNEQFF	TRBV18	TRBJ2-1
CASSRTLDEQYF	TRBV6-5	TRBJ2-7
CASSPIRVQNTEAFF	TRBV18	TRBJ1-1
CASSIGGKNIQYF	TRBV19	TRBJ2-4
CASSLARGYEQYF	TRBV7-8	TRBJ2-7
CASSLVGSNTEAFF	TRBV5-1	TRBJ1-1
CASSIGTLNTEAFF	TRBV5-4	TRBJ1-1
CASSPGLAYNEQFF	TRBV7-2	TRBJ2-1
CASSEFFGGARTF	TRBV7-3	TRBJ1-2
CASSSTGGAVRAFF	TRBV7-9	TRBJ1-1
CASSHGTTYNEQFF	TRBV5-4	TRBJ2-1
CASSSLAGAPYEQYF	TRBV6-5	TRBJ2-7
CASSLVGSLNTEAFF	TRBV7-9	TRBJ1-1
CASSRTGGLGELFF	TRBV10-2	TRBJ2-2
CASRGSNEKLFF	TRBV25-1	TRBJ1-4
CASSLGRDGGKAFF	TRBV7-9	TRBJ1-1
CASSTGGGQPQHF	TRBV10-2	TRBJ1-5
CASREVYNEQFF	TRBV6-1	TRBJ2-1
CASSLYPRQGFFTDTQYF	TRBV21-1	TRBJ2-3
CASRDYRGGDGYTF	TRBV2	TRBJ1-2
CASSQTARGDGEQFF	TRBV4-2	TRBJ2-1
CASQSNSGDEQYF	TRBV5-1	TRBJ2-7
CASSGGTSGGDEQFF	TRBV9	TRBJ2-1
CASSQQGNNQPQHF	TRBV5-4	TRBJ1-5
CASSSQGAMNTEAFF	TRBV7-9	TRBJ1-1
CASSNAGAGTDTQYF	TRBV6-5	TRBJ2-3
CASSAGQGVYGYTF	TRBV18	TRBJ1-2
CASSISGYEQYF	TRBV2	TRBJ2-7
CASSQSRPGGSSGANVLTF	TRBV4-2	TRBJ2-6
CASSLKGGNEQFF	TRBV7-3	TRBJ2-1
CASSTRDRVVSPLHF	TRBV11-2	TRBJ1-6
CASTQTGGNTIYF	TRBV7-2	TRBJ1-3
CASRDREYTGELFF	TRBV4-1	TRBJ2-2
CASSQRPSGEADTQYF	TRBV4-1	TRBJ2-3
CASSFYGRTEAFF	TRBV7-2	TRBJ1-1